This is a list of T cell receptor beta chains from one sample in a study of shared clonotypes between healthy human individuals. Assay: immunoSEQ multiplex PCR; the TCRdb copy retains only in-frame clones and omits some. The sample lists hundreds of thousands of clones, around 77% occurring once. Sequencing was performed on PBMCs. These receptors originate from a woman aged 40 to 50 in good health. Some clones in this sample may be carry-over from other donors' samples. Each CDR3 is given with its conserved first and last residue. Each record gives: clone size, V gene, D gene, J gene, CDR3 protein, CDR3 DNA. D genes are given only for firm matches. Size values are once, few and many counts, or a class for expanded clones, and some rows have none.

>once|TRBV30|-|TRBJ1-1
CAGTWVTEAFF
TGTGCCGGTACCTGGGTCACTGAAGCTTTCTTT
>-|TRBV12-5|-|TRBJ1-1
CASGSWGTGNTEAFF
TGTGCTAGTGGTTCATGGGGAACGGGGAACACTGAAGCTTTCTTT
>-|TRBV30|-|TRBJ2-5
CAYAQGGGETQYF
TGTGCCTACGCCCAGGGGGGGGGAGAGACCCAGTACTTC
>-|TRBV9|-|TRBJ2-1
CAGSALQQLSYNEQFF
TGTGCCGGCAGCGCCCTACAGCAACTCTCCTACAATGAGCAGTTCTTC
>-|TRBV28|-|TRBJ1-4
CASRPGGVDEKLFF
TGTGCCAGCAGACCCGGAGGGGTGGATGAAAAACTGTTTTTT
>-|TRBV29-1|TRBD2|TRBJ2-7
CSVGLLAGDYEQYF
TGCAGCGTTGGCCTACTAGCGGGAGACTACGAGCAGTACTTC
>many|TRBV10-3|TRBD2|TRBJ2-1
CASSYRREVPNEQFF
TGTGCCAGCAGTTACAGGCGGGAGGTTCCCAATGAGCAGTTCTTC
>few|TRBV28|TRBD2|TRBJ2-3
CASSGNAGVTDTQYF
TGTGCCAGCAGTGGTAATGCGGGGGTCACAGATACGCAGTATTTT
>-|TRBV30|-|TRBJ1-6
CAWDRSSYNSPLHF
TGTGCCTGGGACAGGAGCTCCTATAATTCACCCCTCCACTTT
>-|TRBV12-5|TRBD2|TRBJ2-3
CASFQFLAGRITDTQYF
TGTGCTAGCTTCCAATTTTTAGCGGGACGGATTACAGATACGCAGTATTTT
>-|TRBV7-9|-|TRBJ2-2
CASSRPGELFF
TGTGCCAGCAGTCGGCCGGGGGAGCTGTTTTTT
>-|TRBV18|-|TRBJ2-1
CASSKMGGESSEQFF
TGTGCCAGCTCAAAAATGGGGGGAGAGAGTTCTGAGCAGTTCTTC
>-|TRBV30|TRBD1|TRBJ2-7
CASDPGTGTPRSSYEQYF
TGTGCCTCAGACCCAGGGACAGGGACCCCGAGGAGCTCCTACGAGCAGTACTTC
>once|TRBV7-8|TRBD1|TRBJ2-7
CASTNGQGYEQYF
TGTGCCAGCACCAACGGACAGGGGTACGAGCAGTACTTC
>-|TRBV19|TRBD1|TRBJ1-5
CASSLQTGGNQPQHF
TGTGCCAGTAGTCTACAGACAGGGGGCAATCAGCCCCAGCATTTT
>-|TRBV30|-|TRBJ2-4
CAWSVLSGRPGNIQYF
TGTGCCTGGAGTGTACTCAGCGGCCGGCCGGGGAACATTCAGTACTTC
>-|TRBV18|TRBD2|TRBJ2-5
CASSHEGSGSSETQYF
TGTGCCAGCTCGCACGAGGGTAGCGGGAGCTCGGAGACCCAGTACTTC
>-|TRBV5-1|TRBD1|TRBJ2-7
CASSLRGQGGYEQYF
TGCGCCAGCAGCTTGAGGGGACAGGGAGGCTACGAGCAGTACTTC
>-|TRBV4-3|-|TRBJ2-3
CASSQEVSRTDTQYF
TGCGCCAGCAGCCAAGAGGTTAGCCGCACAGATACGCAGTATTTT
>-|TRBV28|-|TRBJ2-3
CASSSTGLSDTQYF
TGTGCCAGCAGTTCGACGGGACTTTCAGATACGCAGTATTTT